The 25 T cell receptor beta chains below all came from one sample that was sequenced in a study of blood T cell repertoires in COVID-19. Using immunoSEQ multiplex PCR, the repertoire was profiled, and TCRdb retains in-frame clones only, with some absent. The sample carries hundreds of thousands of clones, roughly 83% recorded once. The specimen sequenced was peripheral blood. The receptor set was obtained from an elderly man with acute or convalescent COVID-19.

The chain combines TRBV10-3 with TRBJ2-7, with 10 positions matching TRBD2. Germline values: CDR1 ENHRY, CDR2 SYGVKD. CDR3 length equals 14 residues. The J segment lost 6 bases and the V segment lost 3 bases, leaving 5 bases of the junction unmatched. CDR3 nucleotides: TGTGCCATCAGTGATGCAGCGGGGGGGCTCGAGCAGTACTTC. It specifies CAISDAAGGLEQYF.

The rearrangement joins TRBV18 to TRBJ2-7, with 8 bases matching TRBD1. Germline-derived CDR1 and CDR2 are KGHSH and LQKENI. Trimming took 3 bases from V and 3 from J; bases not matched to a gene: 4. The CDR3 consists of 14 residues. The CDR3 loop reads CASSPGTGIYEQYF. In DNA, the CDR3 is TGTGCCAGCTCACCCGGGACAGGAATCTACGAGCAGTACTTC.

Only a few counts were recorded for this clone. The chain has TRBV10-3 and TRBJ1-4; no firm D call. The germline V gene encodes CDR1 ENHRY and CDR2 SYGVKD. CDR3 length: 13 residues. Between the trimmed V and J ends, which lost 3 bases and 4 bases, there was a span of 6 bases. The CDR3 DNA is TGTGCCATCAGTGAAGGGAGTAATGAAAAACTGTTTTTT. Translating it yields CAISEGSNEKLFF.

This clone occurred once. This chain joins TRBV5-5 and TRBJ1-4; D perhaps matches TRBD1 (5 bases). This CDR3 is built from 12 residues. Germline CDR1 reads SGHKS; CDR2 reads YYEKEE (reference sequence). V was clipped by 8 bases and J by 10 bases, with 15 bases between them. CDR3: CASWGEDGKLFF. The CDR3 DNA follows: TGTGCCAGTTGGGGGGAGGATGGAAAACTGTTTTTT.

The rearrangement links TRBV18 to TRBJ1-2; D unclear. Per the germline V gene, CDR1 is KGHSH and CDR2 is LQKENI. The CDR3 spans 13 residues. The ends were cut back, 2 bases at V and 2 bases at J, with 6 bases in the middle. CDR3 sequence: CASSPNGNYGYTF. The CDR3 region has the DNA TGTGCCAGCTCACCAAACGGGAACTATGGCTACACCTTC.

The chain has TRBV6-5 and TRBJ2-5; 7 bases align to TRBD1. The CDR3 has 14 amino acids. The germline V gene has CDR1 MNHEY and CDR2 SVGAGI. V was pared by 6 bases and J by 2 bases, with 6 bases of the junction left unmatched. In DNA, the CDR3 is TGTGCCAGCAGACCGACAGGGTTACAAGAGACCCAGTACTTC. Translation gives CASRPTGLQETQYF.

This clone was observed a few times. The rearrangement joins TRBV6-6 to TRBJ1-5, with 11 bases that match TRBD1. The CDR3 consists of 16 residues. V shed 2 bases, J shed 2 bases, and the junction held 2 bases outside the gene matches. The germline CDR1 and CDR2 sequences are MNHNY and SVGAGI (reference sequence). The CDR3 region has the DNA TGTGCCAGCAGTTACGGGGGACAGGGGGGCAATCAGCCCCAGCATTTT. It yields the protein CASSYGGQGGNQPQHF.

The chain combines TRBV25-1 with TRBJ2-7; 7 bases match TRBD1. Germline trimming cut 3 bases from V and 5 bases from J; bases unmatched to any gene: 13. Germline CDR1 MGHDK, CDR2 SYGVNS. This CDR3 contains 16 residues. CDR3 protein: CASSDPSTGARNEQYF. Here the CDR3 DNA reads TGTGCCAGCAGTGACCCGTCCACAGGGGCGAGAAACGAGCAGTACTTC.

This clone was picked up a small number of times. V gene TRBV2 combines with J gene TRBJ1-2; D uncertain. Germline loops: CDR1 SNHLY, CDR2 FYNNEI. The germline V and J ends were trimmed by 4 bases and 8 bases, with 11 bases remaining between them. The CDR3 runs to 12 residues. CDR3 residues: CASSVRGRGYTF. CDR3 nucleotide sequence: TGTGCCAGCAGTGTACGGGGAAGAGGCTACACCTTC.

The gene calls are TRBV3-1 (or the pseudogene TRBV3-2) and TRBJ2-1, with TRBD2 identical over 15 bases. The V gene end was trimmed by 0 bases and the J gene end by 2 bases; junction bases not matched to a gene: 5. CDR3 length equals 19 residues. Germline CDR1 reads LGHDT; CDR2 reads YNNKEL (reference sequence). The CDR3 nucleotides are TGTGCCAGCAGCCAAGATGAGGGACTAGCGGGAGGCACCTACAATGAGCAGTTCTTC. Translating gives CASSQDEGLAGGTYNEQFF.

This CDR3 reads CASSVGHGSSGNTIYF. CDR3 sequence (DNA): TGTGCCAGCAGCGTAGGTCACGGGAGCTCTGGAAACACCATATATTTT. This chain connects TRBV9 to TRBJ1-3; D gene unclear. The germline CDR1 and CDR2 sequences are SGDLS and YYNGEE. This CDR3 region has 16 residues. V dropped 0 bases and J dropped 0 bases, with 10 bases sitting between them.

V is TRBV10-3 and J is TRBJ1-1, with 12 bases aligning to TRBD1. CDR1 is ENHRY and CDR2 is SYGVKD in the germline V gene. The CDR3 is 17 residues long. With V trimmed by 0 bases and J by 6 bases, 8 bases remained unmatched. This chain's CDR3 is CAISESGGQGARSEAFF. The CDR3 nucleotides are TGTGCCATCAGTGAGTCCGGGGGACAGGGGGCGCGTTCTGAAGCTTTCTTT.

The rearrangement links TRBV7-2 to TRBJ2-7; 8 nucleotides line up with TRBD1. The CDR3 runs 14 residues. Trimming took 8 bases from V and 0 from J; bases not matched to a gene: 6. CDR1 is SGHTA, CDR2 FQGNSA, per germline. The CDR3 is CASLRTGSSYEQYF. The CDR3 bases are TGTGCCAGCCTTCGGACAGGGTCCTCCTACGAGCAGTACTTC.

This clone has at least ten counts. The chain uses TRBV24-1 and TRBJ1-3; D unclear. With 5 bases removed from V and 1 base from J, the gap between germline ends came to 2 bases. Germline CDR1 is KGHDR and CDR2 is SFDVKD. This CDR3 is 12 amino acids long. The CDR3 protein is CATSASGNTIYF. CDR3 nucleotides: TGTGCCACCAGTGCATCTGGAAACACCATATATTTT.

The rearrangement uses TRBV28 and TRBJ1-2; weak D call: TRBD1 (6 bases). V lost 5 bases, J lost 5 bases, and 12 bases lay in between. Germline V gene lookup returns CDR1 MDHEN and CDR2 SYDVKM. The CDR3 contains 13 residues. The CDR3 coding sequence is TGTGCCAGCAGTCATGGACAGCTTTATGGCTACACCTTC. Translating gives CASSHGQLYGYTF.

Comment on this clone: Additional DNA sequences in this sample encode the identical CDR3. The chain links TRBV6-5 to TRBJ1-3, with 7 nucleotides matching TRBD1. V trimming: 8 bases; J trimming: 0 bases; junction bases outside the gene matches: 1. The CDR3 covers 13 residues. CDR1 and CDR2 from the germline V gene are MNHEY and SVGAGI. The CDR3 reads CASRQGSGNTIYF. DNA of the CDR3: TGTGCCAGCCGACAGGGCTCTGGAAACACCATATATTTT.

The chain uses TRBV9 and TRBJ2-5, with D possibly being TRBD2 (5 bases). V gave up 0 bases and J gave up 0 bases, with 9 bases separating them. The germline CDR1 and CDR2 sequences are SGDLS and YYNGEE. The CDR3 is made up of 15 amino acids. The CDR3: CASSVDSGNQETQYF. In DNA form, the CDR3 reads TGTGCCAGCAGCGTAGACTCGGGGAACCAAGAGACCCAGTACTTC.

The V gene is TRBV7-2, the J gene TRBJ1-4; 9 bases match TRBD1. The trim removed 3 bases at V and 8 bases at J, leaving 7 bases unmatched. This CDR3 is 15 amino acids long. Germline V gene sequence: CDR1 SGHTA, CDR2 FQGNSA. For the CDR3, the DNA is TGTGCCAGCAGCTTTCGGACAGGGGTAGGGGAAAAACTGTTTTTT. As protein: CASSFRTGVGEKLFF.

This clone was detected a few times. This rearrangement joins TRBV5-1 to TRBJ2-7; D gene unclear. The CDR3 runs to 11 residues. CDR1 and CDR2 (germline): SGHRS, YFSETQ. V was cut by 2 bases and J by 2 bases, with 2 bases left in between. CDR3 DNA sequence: TGCGCCAGCAGCTTCGCCTACGAGCAGTACTTC. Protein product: CASSFAYEQYF.

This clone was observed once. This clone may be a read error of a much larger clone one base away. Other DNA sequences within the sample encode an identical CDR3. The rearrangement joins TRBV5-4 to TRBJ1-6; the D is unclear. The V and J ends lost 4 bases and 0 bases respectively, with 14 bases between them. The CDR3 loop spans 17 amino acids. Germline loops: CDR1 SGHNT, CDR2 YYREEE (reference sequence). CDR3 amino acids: CASSPGGRSSYNSPLHF. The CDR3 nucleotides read TGTGCCAGCAGCCCCGGAGGGAGAAGCTCCTATAATTCACCCCTCCACTTT.

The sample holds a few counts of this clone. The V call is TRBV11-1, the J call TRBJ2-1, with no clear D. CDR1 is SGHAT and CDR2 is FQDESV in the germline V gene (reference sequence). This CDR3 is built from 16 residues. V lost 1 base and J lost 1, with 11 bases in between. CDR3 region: CASSLVAVESYNEQFF. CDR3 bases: TGTGCCAGCAGCTTAGTTGCAGTCGAATCCTACAATGAGCAGTTCTTC.

Here the CDR3 DNA reads TGTGCCAGCAGTGAAGTATGGACTAGCGGGGGTGTGCATACGCAGTATTTT. Translating it yields CASSEVWTSGGVHTQYF. The chain employs TRBV2 and TRBJ2-3; 13 bases fit TRBD2. Germline V lookup: CDR1 SNHLY, CDR2 FYNNEI. The J segment lost 7 bases and the V segment lost 1 base, leaving 8 bases of the junction unmatched. CDR3 size: 17 residues.

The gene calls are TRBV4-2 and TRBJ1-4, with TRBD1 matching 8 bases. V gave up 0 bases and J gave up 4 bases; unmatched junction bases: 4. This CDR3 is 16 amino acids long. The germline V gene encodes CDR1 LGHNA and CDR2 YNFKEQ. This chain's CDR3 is CASSQDEGQGNEKLFF. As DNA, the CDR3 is TGTGCCAGCAGCCAAGATGAAGGACAGGGTAATGAAAAACTGTTTTTT.

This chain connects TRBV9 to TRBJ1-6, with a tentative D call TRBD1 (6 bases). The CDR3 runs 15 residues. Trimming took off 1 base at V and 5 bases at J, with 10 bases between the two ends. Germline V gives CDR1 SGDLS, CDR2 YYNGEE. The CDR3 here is CASSVSGAHNSPLHF. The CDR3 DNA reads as TGTGCCAGCAGCGTATCAGGGGCCCATAATTCACCCCTCCACTTT.

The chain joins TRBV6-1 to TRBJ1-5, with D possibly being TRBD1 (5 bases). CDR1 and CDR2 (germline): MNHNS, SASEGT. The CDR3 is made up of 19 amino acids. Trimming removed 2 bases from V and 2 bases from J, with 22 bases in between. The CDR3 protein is CASSEYQGMLGTGNQPQHF. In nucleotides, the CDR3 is TGTGCCAGCAGTGAATACCAGGGCATGCTTGGAACGGGCAATCAGCCCCAGCATTTT.